The entry below gives a single T cell receptor (beta chain) sequence along with its context. The repertoire was sequenced with immunoSEQ multiplex PCR; TCRdb's copy has only in-frame clones and lacks some. Of about 120,000 clones in the sample, approximately 92% were seen once. The source of the sample is a study of blood T cell repertoires in COVID-19. The V end lost 5 bases, the J end lost 2 bases, and 15 bases lay between the germline ends. Germline CDR1 is MNHEY and CDR2 is SMNVEV (reference sequence). The CDR3 spans 15 residues. This chain links TRBV27 with TRBJ1-2, with a possible D match to TRBD1 (5 bases). The TCR was taken from a man aged 65 to 85 with active or convalescent COVID-19. The specimen was peripheral blood. In DNA, the CDR3 is TGTGCCAGCAGTCCAGGGTTCGGATTGAACTATGGCTACACCTTC. Its protein product is CASSPGFGLNYGYTF.